This is a list of T cell receptor beta chains from one sample in a study of T cells in Graves' hyperthyroidism and ophthalmopathy. TCRdb passed the multiplex PCR reads through MiXCR, listing each CDR3 protein once. The profile covers over 650,000 distinct CDR3 sequences, with less than 20% appearing a single time and approximately 8% taken by the ten largest. Specimen: blood. The receptors here all came from a man aged 18-30 years with Graves' hyperthyroidism. The CDR3 runs from the conserved cysteine through the conserved F or W. D genes are given only for firm matches. Where a row states a size, it is once, few, many or the class of an expanded clone; other rows omit it.

CASSPQSNTGELFF,TGTGCCAGCTCACCACAATCCAACACCGGGGAGCTGTTTTTT,TRBJ2-2,NA,TRBV18,few
CASSQGGGPHYEQYF,TGTGCCAGCAGCCAAGGGGGGGGACCGCACTACGAGCAGTACTTC,TRBJ2-7,NA,TRBV28,many
CASIALAGGSEQCF,TGTGCCAGCATCGCACTAGCGGGAGGTTCCGAACAGTGCTTC,TRBJ2-7,TRBD2,TRBV6-2/TRBV6-3,once
CATSRGTVQETQYF,TGTGCCACCAGCAGGGGGACGGTCCAAGAGACCCAGTACTTC,TRBJ2-5,NA,TRBV15,many
CASSGPIAGELFF,TGTGCCAGCAGTGGGCCCATAGCCGGGGAGCTGTTTTTT,TRBJ2-2,NA,TRBV25-1,few
CASSLPYMGENSPLHF,TGTGCCAGCAGTTTACCCTACATGGGGGAGAATTCACCCCTCCACTTT,TRBJ1-6,NA,TRBV28,NA
CSVGSTNTGELFF,TGCAGCGTTGGGAGTACCAACACCGGGGAGCTGTTTTTT,TRBJ2-2,NA,TRBV29-1,NA
CASSLSELGAKNIQYF,TGTGCCAGCAGTTTGTCAGAGCTCGGAGCCAAAAACATTCAGTACTTC,TRBJ2-4,NA,TRBV28,many
CASSPGSTYEAFF,TGTGCCAGCAGTCCAGGTTCCACATATGAAGCTTTCTTT,TRBJ1-1,NA,TRBV27,few
CASSPRDAGDEQFF,TGTGCCAGCAGCCCACGGGACGCCGGGGATGAGCAGTTCTTC,TRBJ2-1,NA,TRBV11-2,many
CASSLAGAPIGTDTQYF,TGTGCCAGCAGTTTAGCCGGGGCTCCGATTGGGACAGATACGCAGTATTTT,TRBJ2-3,NA,TRBV27,many
CSASDTYEQYF,TGCAGTGCTAGTGACACATACGAGCAGTACTTC,TRBJ2-7,NA,TRBV20-1,many
CASSTTSDEQYF,TGTGCCAGCAGCACCACTAGCGACGAGCAGTACTTC,TRBJ2-7,TRBD2,TRBV12-3/TRBV12-4,few
CASSLWTGVTPLHF,TGTGCCAGCAGTTTATGGACAGGGGTTACACCCCTCCACTTT,TRBJ1-6,TRBD1,TRBV12-3/TRBV12-4,NA
CASSGHPGYEQYF,TGTGCCAGCAGTGGACATCCAGGCTACGAGCAGTACTTC,TRBJ2-7,NA,TRBV28,many
CASRAQSGANEKLFF,TGTGCCAGCAGGGCTCAAAGCGGGGCTAATGAAAAACTGTTTTTT,TRBJ1-4,NA,TRBV2,few
CASSPTWDVSGNTIYF,TGTGCCAGCAGCCCGACTTGGGACGTCTCTGGAAACACCATATATTTT,TRBJ1-3,NA,TRBV3-1,NA
CASSQALSGNTEAFF,TGTGCCAGCAGCCAAGCCCTATCCGGGAACACTGAAGCTTTCTTT,TRBJ1-1,NA,TRBV14,NA
CASSERVYSNQPQHF,TGTGCCAGCAGTGAACGGGTTTATAGCAATCAGCCCCAGCATTTT,TRBJ1-5,NA,TRBV2,NA
CASRPTGTLSNEKLFF,TGTGCCAGCAGACCGACAGGAACGCTATCTAATGAAAAACTGTTTTTT,TRBJ1-4,NA,TRBV28,many
CASSQTTGGNTIYF,TGCGCCAGCAGCCAAACAACAGGGGGGAACACCATATATTTT,TRBJ1-3,TRBD1,TRBV4-3,NA
CASSRSGRGTYEQYF,TGTGCCAGCAGCCGTAGCGGGAGAGGGACCTACGAGCAGTACTTC,TRBJ2-7,TRBD2,TRBV12-3/TRBV12-4,few
CASRRQPYSYEQYF,TGTGCCAGCAGGAGACAGCCCTACTCCTACGAGCAGTACTTC,TRBJ2-7,NA,TRBV12-3/TRBV12-4,many
CASGTNNNEQFF,TGTGCCAGCGGGACTAATAACAATGAGCAGTTCTTC,TRBJ2-1,TRBD2,TRBV6-2/TRBV6-3,few
CASSSTWGAHTEAFF,TGTGCCAGCAGTTCCACTTGGGGGGCGCACACTGAAGCTTTCTTT,TRBJ1-1,NA,TRBV12-3/TRBV12-4,few
CASSLTRQSTDTQYF,TGTGCCAGCAGTTTAACACGCCAAAGCACAGATACGCAGTATTTT,TRBJ2-3,NA,TRBV12-3/TRBV12-4,many
CASSLREPSYEQYF,TGTGCCAGCAGTTTGAGGGAGCCCTCCTACGAGCAGTACTTC,TRBJ2-7,NA,TRBV27,NA
CSVPDPVGTEAFF,TGCAGCGTTCCCGACCCGGTAGGGACTGAAGCTTTCTTT,TRBJ1-1,NA,TRBV29-1,many
CASNVGGGPYNEQFF,TGTGCCAGCAACGTAGGGGGAGGGCCCTACAATGAGCAGTTCTTC,TRBJ2-1,NA,TRBV7-2,few
CASSSVQRRNTGELFF,TGTGCCAGCAGTTCCGTACAACGGAGGAACACCGGGGAGCTGTTTTTT,TRBJ2-2,NA,TRBV12-3/TRBV12-4,many
CASSQGQSINYGYTF,TGTGCCAGCAGCCAAGGGCAGTCGATTAACTATGGCTACACCTTC,TRBJ1-2,NA,TRBV4-2,few
CASSLRRGQDTGELFF,TGTGCCAGCAGCCTAAGGAGGGGACAGGACACCGGGGAGCTGTTTTTT,TRBJ2-2,TRBD1,TRBV3-1,few